Reported below is one T cell receptor beta chain. The sample belongs to a study of metastatic and nonmetastatic thyroid tumors. Thyroid surgery had not been preceded by any treatment in any patient. The V gene lost 3 bases and the J gene lost 5 bases, with 15 bases spanning the gap. Germline CDR1 reads LNHDA; CDR2 reads SQIVND (reference sequence). The CDR3 runs to 15 residues. Via MiXCR, TCRdb re-called the PCR reads. The sample records under 35,000 clones, 35% to 40% being singletons. The rearrangement links TRBV19 to TRBJ2-3, with D unresolved. This sequence was found in a female donor with papillary thyroid cancer or a benign thyroid nodule (not recorded which). Some clones in this sample may be carry-over from other donors' samples. Sequenced sample: tumor tissue. The CDR3 loop is CASSMSSSLLDTQYF. CDR3 nucleotides: TGTGCCAGTAGTATGTCCTCATCTCTTTTAGATACGCAGTATTTT. Variable domain in full (rest from reference TRBV19 and TRBJ2-3): DGGITQSPKYLFRKEGQNVTLSCEQNLNHDAMYWYRQDPGQGLRLIYYSQIVNDFQKGDIAEGYSVSREKKESFPLTVTSAQKNPTAFYLCASSMSSSLLDTQYFGPGTRLTVL.